Listed below are T cell receptor beta chains from one sample, sequenced in a study of T cell responses to AZD1222 COVID-19 vaccine. Sequenced by immunoSEQ multiplex PCR; TCRdb stores in-frame clones only, minus some. Counted here are some 190,000 clones, about 89% occurring once; the ten biggest clones make up less than 2%. The sample was peripheral blood, taken 28 days after the second AZD1222 dose. All receptors come from an adult who received the AZD1222 COVID-19 vaccine. The CDR3 runs from the conserved cysteine through the conserved F or W. Fields, in order: CDR3 protein, clone size, V gene. Size values are once, few and many counts, or a class for expanded clones, and some rows have none.

CASNGGEQYF | - | TRBV2
CASIGGRYNSPLHF | - | TRBV2
CASSHDRDEAFF | - | TRBV7-9
CASSSRGGSYEQYF | - | TRBV6-5
CASSLVGRVSEKLFF | - | TRBV7-9
CASSTGGGSYEQYF | - | TRBV18
CASSQVSSSGNTIYF | - | TRBV4-2
CASSHTVGSGGGETQYF | - | TRBV6-7
CASSMGRFKEKLFF | - | TRBV7-2
CASSNYKGGAKGGNTIYF | - | TRBV27
CASSAYRGMNTEAFF | - | TRBV9
CASSPGLTNEKLFF | - | TRBV6-5
CASSLDKNTEAFF | - | TRBV6-4
CASSPGLAAPGELFF | - | TRBV6-4
CASRPAGEPYEQYF | - | TRBV27
CASSPSAGGPGEQFF | - | TRBV18
CASSQDLAGRYNEQFF | - | TRBV4-1
CASSGDPRGGELFF | - | TRBV7-3
CASSLSRGWNSPLHF | - | TRBV18
CATREAGTGGSPLHF | - | TRBV6-5
CASSVRDSPYEQYF | - | TRBV9
CASSGPTRVQFF | - | TRBV9
CASSPTASRGKMMFF | - | TRBV7-6
CASSLSGQGSETQYF | - | TRBV5-1
CASSYTRQGAQHF | - | TRBV6-5
CASSLAVTTDTQYF | - | TRBV7-9
CASSLNSGQGALEQFF | - | TRBV7-2
CASSPQGAGSNQPQHF | - | TRBV18
CAWSVGRGGLNEQFF | - | TRBV30
CSARTVNTEAFF | - | TRBV29-1
CASSQMGLAGANEQFF | - | TRBV14
CASSIAHRDSRPYEQYF | - | TRBV19
CASSLDGASPLHF | - | TRBV7-6
CASSSNRRVGYTF | - | TRBV7-2
CASSFQGETEKLFF | once | TRBV5-6
CASSQELAGGVETQYF | - | TRBV3-1/TRBV3-2
CASSLQLMNTEAFF | - | TRBV5-4
CASSLIPLAGKPRKTQYF | - | TRBV5-6
CASSESGRDNSPLHF | - | TRBV10-2
CASSIPGNNEKLFF | - | TRBV19
CASSELDRSNSPLHF | - | TRBV10-2
CAIRTGDNYGYTF | once | TRBV6-5
CASSLDGGRGQYF | once | TRBV12-3/TRBV12-4
CASSEIWGNTEAFF | - | TRBV2
CASSPQGPGTNTEAFF | once | TRBV18
CAWRFSDSPLHF | - | TRBV30
CASSSRGIGSPLHF | - | TRBV5-1
CASSTTTGTSGNTIYF | - | TRBV6-2/TRBV6-3
CSVDGQGQPYGYTF | - | TRBV29-1
CASSTGAANEKLFF | few | TRBV2
CASSPAQIRSGYTF | - | TRBV4-1
CASSLRLAGDYEQYF | - | TRBV5-1
CASSSTGSGYTF | - | TRBV12-3/TRBV12-4
CSVEDRDRGGDGYTF | - | TRBV29-1